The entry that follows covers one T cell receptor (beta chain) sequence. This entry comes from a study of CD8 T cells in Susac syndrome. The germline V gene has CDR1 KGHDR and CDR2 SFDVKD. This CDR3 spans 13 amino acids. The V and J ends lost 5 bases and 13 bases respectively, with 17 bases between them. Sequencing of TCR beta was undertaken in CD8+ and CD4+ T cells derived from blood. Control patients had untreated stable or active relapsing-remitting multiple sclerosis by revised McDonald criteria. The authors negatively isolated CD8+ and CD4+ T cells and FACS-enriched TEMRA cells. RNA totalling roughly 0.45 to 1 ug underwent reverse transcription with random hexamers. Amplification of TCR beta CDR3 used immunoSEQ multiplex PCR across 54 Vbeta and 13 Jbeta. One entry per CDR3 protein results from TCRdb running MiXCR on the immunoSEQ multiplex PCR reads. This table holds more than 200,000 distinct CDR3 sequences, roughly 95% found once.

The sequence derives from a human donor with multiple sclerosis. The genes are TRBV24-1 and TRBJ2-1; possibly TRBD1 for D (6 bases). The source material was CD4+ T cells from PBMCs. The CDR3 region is CATSGVQGANQFF. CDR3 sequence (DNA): TGTGCCACCAGTGGGGTACAGGGCGCTAACCAGTTCTTC.